This T cell receptor (beta chain) was captured by sequencing in a study of blood T cell repertoires in COVID-19. The method was immunoSEQ multiplex PCR; TCRdb's version includes in-frame clones alone and lacks a portion of them. Of some 180,000 clones listed, around 80% are singletons. The receptor comes from a woman in her seventies who had recovered from COVID-19. The sample consisted of peripheral blood.

CDR3 amino acids: CASSSNPSPTGLVTEAFF. The CDR3 DNA reads as TGTGCCAGCAGCTCTAATCCCTCCCCGACAGGGTTGGTCACTGAAGCTTTCTTT. This chain links TRBV7-9 with TRBJ1-1, with 7 bases identical to TRBD1. The V gene end was trimmed by 4 bases and the J gene end by 4 bases; junction bases not matched to a gene: 18. Per germline, CDR1 SEHNR and CDR2 FQNEAQ (reference sequence). The CDR3 runs to 18 residues. Complete variable domain (other parts from reference TRBV7-9 and TRBJ1-1): DTGVSQNPRHKITKRGQNVTFRCDPISEHNRLYWYRQTLGQGPEFLTYFQNEAQLEKSRLLSDRFSAERPKGSFSTLEIQRTEQGDSAMYLCASSSNPSPTGLVTEAFFGQGTRLTVV.